This record concerns one T cell receptor (beta chain) sequence. The data are from a study of blood T cell repertoires in COVID-19. Turning to the study itself: Sites across the United States, Italy and Spain contributed samples from acute and convalescent COVID-19. Sources were T cells, B-cell-depleted T cells, or PBMCs; the material itself was cDNA or gDNA.

Source study methods: Estimates of nucleated cell counts were drawn from the amplification of reference gene primers. Profiled with immunoSEQ multiplex PCR; TCRdb holds only in-frame clones, not every one. The DNA was the basis for D and trimming; V, J and clone size are from that table. Here the sample spans under 95,000 clones, approximately 87% being singletons. The CDR3 covers 14 residues. Germline CDR1 reads SGHRS; CDR2 reads YFSETQ. V lost 6 bases to trimming and J lost 5 bases; unmatched junction nucleotides: 5. The clonotype comes from a man older than 75 in a cohort sampled during active COVID-19. V gene TRBV5-1 combines with J gene TRBJ2-3; 11 nucleotides match TRBD1. Sequenced material: peripheral blood. The CDR3 DNA is TGCGCCAGCACCTCCGGGACAGGGGGAGATACGCAGTATTTT. Protein: CASTSGTGGDTQYF.